What follows are 18 T cell receptor beta chains derived from one specimen sequenced in a study of T cells after yellow fever vaccination. One entry per CDR3 protein results from TCRdb running MiXCR on the 5' RACE reads. This table holds 310,000 or so distinct CDR3 sequences, around 4% found once. Sequenced material: PBMCs, taken on the day of the yellow fever booster vaccination. The receptors come from a man aged 18 to 30 who received the YFV17D yellow fever vaccine.

A few counts support this clonotype. V and J are TRBV5-1 and TRBJ1-4; D ambiguous. The V gene lost 0 bases and the J gene lost 5 bases, with 17 bases spanning the gap. Germline assignment: CDR1 SGHRS and CDR2 YFSETQ. The CDR3 totals 17 residues. CDR3 DNA sequence: TGCGCCAGCAGCTTGGAGCTGTCGCCGGGGATAAATGAAAAACTGTTTTTT. It yields the protein CASSLELSPGINEKLFF.

This clonotype appeared many times. This chain connects TRBV3-1 to TRBJ2-7, with D perhaps matching TRBD1 (5 bases). Germline V gene lookup returns CDR1 LGHDT and CDR2 YNNKEL (reference sequence). The V end was cut by 4 bases, the J end by 4 bases, with 14 bases between. The CDR3 covers 14 residues. The DNA for the CDR3 is TGTGCCAGCAGCCGATCGTCGCAGGGTTACGAGCAGTACTTC. It is translated as CASSRSSQGYEQYF.

The table lists this clonotype with many counts. This chain links TRBV11-2 with TRBJ2-7; 9 bases agree with TRBD1. This CDR3 contains 14 residues. The ends lost 5 bases at V and 3 bases at J; junction bases unmatched: 5. Per germline, CDR1 SGHAT and CDR2 FQNNGV. The CDR3, as DNA: TGTGCCAGCAGCATGGGGACAGGGAACTACGAGCAGTACTTC. It codes for CASSMGTGNYEQYF.

This clonotype showed up just a few times. This sequence joins TRBV11-2 and TRBJ2-3; D not resolved. The CDR3 totals 15 residues. CDR1 is SGHAT and CDR2 is FQNNGV in the germline V gene. Trimming took 1 base from V and 2 from J, leaving 10 bases between them. CDR3 region: CASSLGLQNTDTQYF. CDR3 nucleotide sequence: TGTGCCAGCAGCTTAGGGCTGCAGAACACAGATACGCAGTATTTT.

This clonotype was detected ten times or more. V is TRBV6-5 and J is TRBJ1-5; unclear D gene. Germline CDR1 reads MNHEY; CDR2 reads SVGAGI. The CDR3 is made up of 14 amino acids. Trimming took off 5 bases at V and 6 bases at J, with 14 bases between the two ends. CDR3 amino acids: CASSDGSRGQPQHF. CDR3 coding DNA: TGTGCCAGCAGTGACGGGAGCCGGGGTCAGCCCCAGCATTTT.

This clonotype was found many times. The chain carries TRBV5-4 and TRBJ1-2; D not certain. The V end lost 7 bases, the J end lost 4 bases, and 14 bases lay between the germline ends. The CDR3 extends over 13 amino acids. CDR1 SGHNT and CDR2 YYREEE come from the germline V gene (reference sequence). CDR3 sequence: CASSSPGSYGYTF. CDR3 bases: TGTGCCAGCTCGAGTCCAGGCAGCTATGGCTACACCTTC.

The gene calls are TRBV4-3 and TRBJ2-3; a possible D gene is TRBD2 (5 bases). Germline V gene sequence: CDR1 LGHNA, CDR2 YSLEER. V was pared by 0 bases and J by 0 bases, with 10 bases between. The CDR3 extends over 16 amino acids. The CDR3 DNA follows: TGCGCCAGCAGCCAAGATTCGTCGGGGAGCACAGATACGCAGTATTTT. Translating gives CASSQDSSGSTDTQYF.

This clonotype was counted only a few times. The V and J genes are TRBV6-2 or TRBV6-3 and TRBJ2-1, with D perhaps matching TRBD1 (6 bases). V was trimmed by 5 bases and J by 4 bases, leaving 15 bases between them. The CDR3 contains 15 residues. CDR1 MNHEY and CDR2 SVGEGT come from the germline V gene. The CDR3 is CASSEFNRVYNEQFF. The CDR3 DNA reads as TGTGCCAGCAGTGAGTTTAACAGGGTATACAATGAGCAGTTCTTC.

This clonotype was counted ten times or more. V usage is TRBV7-2 and J usage is TRBJ2-1; tentatively, D is TRBD2 (7 bases). Trimming took off 1 base at V and 7 bases at J, with 14 bases between the two ends. This CDR3 region has 15 residues. Germline CDR1 is SGHTA and CDR2 is FQGNSA. CDR3 bases: TGTGCCAGCAGCTTAGGAGGGGGGGGCCGTAATGAGCAGTTCTTC. Protein sequence: CASSLGGGGRNEQFF.

This clonotype was picked up a small number of times. The chain combines TRBV4-1 with TRBJ2-3; TRBD2 matches at 8 bases. The CDR3 contains 16 residues. The germline V gene encodes CDR1 MGHRA and CDR2 YSYEKL. J gave up 3 bases and V 0 bases, and 5 bases lay outside the gene matches. This CDR3 reads CASSQDGGVETDTQYF. CDR3 DNA sequence: TGCGCCAGCAGCCAAGACGGGGGGGTCGAGACAGATACGCAGTATTTT.

This clonotype was observed at least ten times. J is TRBJ2-3 and V is TRBV7-2; weak D call: TRBD1 (6 bases). V dropped 3 bases and J dropped 5 bases, with 15 bases sitting between them. The CDR3 length is 15 residues. Germline values: CDR1 SGHTA, CDR2 FQGNSA. CDR3 residues: CASSFGTSRVDTQYF. The CDR3 DNA is TGTGCCAGCAGCTTCGGGACAAGTAGGGTAGATACGCAGTATTTT.

Only a few counts were recorded for this clonotype. The chain joins TRBV5-6 to TRBJ1-1; unclear D gene. V lost 4 bases and J 1 base, leaving 17 bases between the germline ends. CDR3 length: 16 residues. Germline V gene data show CDR1 as SGHDT and CDR2 as YYEEEE. The CDR3 region has the DNA TGTGCCAGCAGCCCGGCTGGTGGGGTGGGGAACACTGAAGCTTTCTTT. As protein: CASSPAGGVGNTEAFF.

The CDR3 DNA sequence: TGCGCCAGCAGCACCGGACAGACAAATGAAAAACTGTTTTTT. Encoded protein: CASSTGQTNEKLFF. The chain combines TRBV5-1 with TRBJ1-4; the D gene is possibly TRBD1 (6 bases). There are 14 residues in the CDR3. CDR1 and CDR2 from the germline V gene are SGHRS and YFSETQ. Deletions cut 4 bases from V and 5 bases from J, with 12 bases between.

This clonotype was observed a handful of times. The genes are TRBV3-1 and TRBJ2-7; 7 bases are a match to TRBD2. V trimming: 5 bases; J trimming: 4 bases; junction bases outside the gene matches: 2. The CDR3 runs to 12 residues. The germline gives CDR1 LGHDT, CDR2 YNNKEL (reference sequence). This CDR3 is CASSSGGYEQYV. CDR3 in DNA: TGTGCCAGCAGCTCCGGGGGGTACGAGCAGTACGTC.

This clonotype was seen repeatedly, ten times or more. This chain links TRBV4-3 with TRBJ2-5; TRBD2 might be the D (5 bases). Germline-derived CDR1 and CDR2 are LGHNA and YSLEER. The CDR3 contains 15 residues. The V end was cut by 0 bases, the J end by 9 bases, with 17 bases between. The CDR3, as DNA: TGCGCCAGCAGCCAAGATAGCTCGACCTTGGAGGCCCAGTACTTC. Translated: CASSQDSSTLEAQYF.

A few counts support this clonotype. The J gene is TRBJ1-1, the V gene TRBV7-9; no definite D call. V was shortened by 2 bases and J by 3 bases, with 16 bases between the two germline ends. Germline V gene sequence: CDR1 SEHNR, CDR2 FQNEAQ (reference sequence). This CDR3 has 16 amino acids. CDR3 region: CASSLSIVGSDTEAFF. DNA of the CDR3: TGTGCCAGCAGCTTATCCATCGTGGGAAGCGACACTGAAGCTTTCTTT.

The rearrangement links TRBV28 to TRBJ1-2; D unresolved. This CDR3 has 17 residues. Between the trimmed V and J ends, which lost 7 bases and 2 bases, there was a span of 23 bases. Germline V gene data show CDR1 as MDHEN and CDR2 as SYDVKM. The DNA of the CDR3 is TGTGCCAGCAAGAAAGGTGGAACGTCGGCCGACAACTATGGCTACACCTTC. The encoded protein is CASKKGGTSADNYGYTF.

This clonotype was counted at least ten times. Germline is not matched at one junction end, which may reflect a read error. The chain joins TRBV29-1 to TRBJ2-5; no clear D. Germline V gives CDR1 SQVTM, CDR2 ANQGSEA. CDR3 size: 11 residues. The CDR3 sequence is CSVGGREAQYF. The CDR3 DNA reads as TGCAGCGTAGGCGGCAGAGAGGCCCAGTACTTC.